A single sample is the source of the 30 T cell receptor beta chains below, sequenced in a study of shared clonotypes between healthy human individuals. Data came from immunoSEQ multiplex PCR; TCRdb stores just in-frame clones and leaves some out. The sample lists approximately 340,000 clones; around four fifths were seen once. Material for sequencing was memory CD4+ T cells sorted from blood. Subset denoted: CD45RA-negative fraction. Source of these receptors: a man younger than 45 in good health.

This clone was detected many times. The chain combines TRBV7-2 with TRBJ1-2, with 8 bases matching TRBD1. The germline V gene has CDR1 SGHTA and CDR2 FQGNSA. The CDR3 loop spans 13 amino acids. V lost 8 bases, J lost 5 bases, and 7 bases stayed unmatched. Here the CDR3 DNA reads TGTGCCAGCCAGGACAGGGCGGGGTATGGCTACACCTTC. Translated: CASQDRAGYGYTF. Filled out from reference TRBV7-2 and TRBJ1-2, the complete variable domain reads GAGVSQSPSNKVTEKGKDVELRCDPISGHTALYWYRQSLGQGLEFLIYFQGNSAPDKSGLPSDRFSAERTGGSVSTLTIQRTQQEDSAVYLCASQDRAGYGYTFGSGTRLTVV.

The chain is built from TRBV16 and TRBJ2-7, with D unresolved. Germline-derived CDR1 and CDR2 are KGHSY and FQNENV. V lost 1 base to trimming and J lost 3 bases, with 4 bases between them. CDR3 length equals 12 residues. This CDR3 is CASSQYVYEQYF. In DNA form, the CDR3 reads TGTGCCAGCAGCCAATACGTCTACGAGCAGTACTTC.

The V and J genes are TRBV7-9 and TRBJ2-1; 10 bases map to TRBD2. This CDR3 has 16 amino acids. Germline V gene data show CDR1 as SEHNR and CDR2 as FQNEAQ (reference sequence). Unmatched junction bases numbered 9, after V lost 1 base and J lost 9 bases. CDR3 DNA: TGTGCCAGCAGCTTAGTAGGTCCTAGCGGGAGTTTTGAGCAGTTCTTC. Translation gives CASSLVGPSGSFEQFF.

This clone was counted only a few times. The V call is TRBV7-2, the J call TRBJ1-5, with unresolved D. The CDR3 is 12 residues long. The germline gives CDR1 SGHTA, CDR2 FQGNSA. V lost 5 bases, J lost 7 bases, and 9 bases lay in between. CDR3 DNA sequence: TGTGCCAGCAGCCCGCCCGCCCAGCCCCAGCATTTT. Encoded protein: CASSPPAQPQHF.

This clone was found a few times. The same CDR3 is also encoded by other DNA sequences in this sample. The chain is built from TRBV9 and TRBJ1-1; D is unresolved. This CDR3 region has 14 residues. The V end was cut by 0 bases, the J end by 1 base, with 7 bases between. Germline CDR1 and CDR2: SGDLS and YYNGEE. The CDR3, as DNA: TGTGCCAGCAGCGTAGATTTCGGGAACACTGAAGCTTTCTTT. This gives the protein CASSVDFGNTEAFF.

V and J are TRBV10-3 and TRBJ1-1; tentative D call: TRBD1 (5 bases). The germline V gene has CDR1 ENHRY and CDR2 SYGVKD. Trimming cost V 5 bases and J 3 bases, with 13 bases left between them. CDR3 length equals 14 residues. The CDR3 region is CAISFGTPDTEAFF. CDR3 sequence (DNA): TGTGCCATCAGTTTCGGGACGCCGGACACTGAAGCTTTCTTT.

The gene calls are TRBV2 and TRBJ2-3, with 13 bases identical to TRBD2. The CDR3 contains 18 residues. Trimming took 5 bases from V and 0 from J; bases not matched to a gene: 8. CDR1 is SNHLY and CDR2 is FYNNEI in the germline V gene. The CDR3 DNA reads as TGTGCCAGCAGTATGCTTAGGACTAGCGGGGGTAGCACAGATACGCAGTATTTT. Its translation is CASSMLRTSGGSTDTQYF.

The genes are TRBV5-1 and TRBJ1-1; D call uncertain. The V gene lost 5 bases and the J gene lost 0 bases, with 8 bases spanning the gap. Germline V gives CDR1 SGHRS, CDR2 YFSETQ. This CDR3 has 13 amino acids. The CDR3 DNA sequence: TGCGCCAGCAGTGTAACCATGAACACTGAAGCTTTCTTT. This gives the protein CASSVTMNTEAFF.

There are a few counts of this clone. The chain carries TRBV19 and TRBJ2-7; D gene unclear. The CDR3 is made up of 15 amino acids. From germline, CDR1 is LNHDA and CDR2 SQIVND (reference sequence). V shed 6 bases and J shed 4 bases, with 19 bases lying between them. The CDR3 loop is CASSHPAKALYEQYF. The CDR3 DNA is TGTGCCAGTAGCCACCCGGCCAAGGCCCTTTACGAGCAGTACTTC.

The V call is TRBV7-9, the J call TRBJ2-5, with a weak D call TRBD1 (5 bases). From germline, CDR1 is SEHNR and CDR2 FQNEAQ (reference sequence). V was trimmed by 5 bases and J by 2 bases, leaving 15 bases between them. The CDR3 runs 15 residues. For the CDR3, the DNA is TGTGCCAGCAGCGCGGAGCAGGGTGCGCAAGAGACCCAGTACTTC. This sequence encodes CASSAEQGAQETQYF.

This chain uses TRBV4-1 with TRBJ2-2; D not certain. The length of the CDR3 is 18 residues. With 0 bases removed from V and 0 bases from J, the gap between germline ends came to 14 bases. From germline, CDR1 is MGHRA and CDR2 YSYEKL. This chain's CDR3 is CASSQDSFTAANTGELFF. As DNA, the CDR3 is TGCGCCAGCAGCCAAGATTCGTTCACGGCGGCGAACACCGGGGAGCTGTTTTTT.

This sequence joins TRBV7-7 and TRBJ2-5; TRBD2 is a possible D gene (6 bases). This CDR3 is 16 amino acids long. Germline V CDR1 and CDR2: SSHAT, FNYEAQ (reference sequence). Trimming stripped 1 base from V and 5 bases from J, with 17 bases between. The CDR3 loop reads CASSLGSQGGRETQYF. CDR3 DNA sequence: TGTGCCAGCAGCTTAGGAAGTCAGGGAGGAAGGGAGACCCAGTACTTC.

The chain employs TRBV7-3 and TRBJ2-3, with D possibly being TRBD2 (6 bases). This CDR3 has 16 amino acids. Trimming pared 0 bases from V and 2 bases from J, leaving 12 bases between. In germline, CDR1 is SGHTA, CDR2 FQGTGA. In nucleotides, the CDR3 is TGTGCCAGCAGCTTAACGGGGGGAGGCCTCACAGATACGCAGTATTTT. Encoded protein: CASSLTGGGLTDTQYF.

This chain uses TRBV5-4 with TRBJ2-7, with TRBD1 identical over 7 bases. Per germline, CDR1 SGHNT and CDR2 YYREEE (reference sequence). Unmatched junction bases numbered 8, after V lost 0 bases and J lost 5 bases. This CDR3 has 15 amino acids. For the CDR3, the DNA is TGTGCCAGCAGCTTGGCCGAGACAGGGTTACACGAGCAGTACTTC. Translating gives CASSLAETGLHEQYF.

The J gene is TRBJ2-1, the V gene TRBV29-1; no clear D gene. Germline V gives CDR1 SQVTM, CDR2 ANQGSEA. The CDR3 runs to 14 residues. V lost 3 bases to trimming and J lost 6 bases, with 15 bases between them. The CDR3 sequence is CSVDYPFFGNEQFF. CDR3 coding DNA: TGCAGCGTTGACTACCCCTTCTTTGGCAATGAGCAGTTCTTC.

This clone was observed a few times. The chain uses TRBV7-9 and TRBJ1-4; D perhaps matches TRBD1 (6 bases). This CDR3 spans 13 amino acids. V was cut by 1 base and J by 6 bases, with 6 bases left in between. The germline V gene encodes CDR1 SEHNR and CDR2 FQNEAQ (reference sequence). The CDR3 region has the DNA TGTGCCAGCAGCTTAGGGACAGATGAAAAACTGTTTTTT. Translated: CASSLGTDEKLFF. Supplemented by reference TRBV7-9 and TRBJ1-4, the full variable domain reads DTGVSQNPRHKITKRGQNVTFRCDPISEHNRLYWYRQTLGQGPEFLTYFQNEAQLEKSRLLSDRFSAERPKGSFSTLEIQRTEQGDSAMYLCASSLGTDEKLFFGSGTQLSVL.

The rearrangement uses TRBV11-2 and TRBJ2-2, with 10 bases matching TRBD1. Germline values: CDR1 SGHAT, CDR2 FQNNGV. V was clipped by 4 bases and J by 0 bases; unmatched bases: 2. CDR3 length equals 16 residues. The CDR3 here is CASSSTGGSNTGELFF. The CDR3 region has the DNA TGTGCCAGCAGCTCGACAGGGGGCTCGAACACCGGGGAGCTGTTTTTT. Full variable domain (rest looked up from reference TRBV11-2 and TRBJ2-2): EAGVAQSPRYKIIEKRQSVAFWCNPISGHATLYWYQQILGQGPKLLIQFQNNGVVDDSQLPKDRFSAERLKGVDSTLKIQPAKLEDSAVYLCASSSTGGSNTGELFFGEGSRLTVL.

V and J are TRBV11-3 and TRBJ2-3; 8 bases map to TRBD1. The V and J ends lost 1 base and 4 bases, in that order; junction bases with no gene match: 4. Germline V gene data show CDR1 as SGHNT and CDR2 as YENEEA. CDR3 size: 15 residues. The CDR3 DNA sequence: TGTGCCAGCAGCTTAGCCGGACAGGGCGCAGATACGCAGTATTTT. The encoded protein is CASSLAGQGADTQYF.

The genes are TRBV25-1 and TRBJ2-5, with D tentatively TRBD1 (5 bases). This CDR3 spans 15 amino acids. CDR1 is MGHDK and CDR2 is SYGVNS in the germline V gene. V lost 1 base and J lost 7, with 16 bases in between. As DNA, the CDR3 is TGTGCCAGCAGTGAATCGGGCACGCTAAGGGGGACCCAGTACTTC. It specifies CASSESGTLRGTQYF.

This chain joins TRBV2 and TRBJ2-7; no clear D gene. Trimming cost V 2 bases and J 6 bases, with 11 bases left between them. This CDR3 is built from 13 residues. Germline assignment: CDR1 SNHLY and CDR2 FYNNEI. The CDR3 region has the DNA TGTGCCAGCAGTGAATCGAATTACGGCGAGCAGTACTTC. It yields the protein CASSESNYGEQYF.

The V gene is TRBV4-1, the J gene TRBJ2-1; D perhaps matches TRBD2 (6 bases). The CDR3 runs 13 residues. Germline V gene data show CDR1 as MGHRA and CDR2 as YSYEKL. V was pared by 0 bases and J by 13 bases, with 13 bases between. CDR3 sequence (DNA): TGCGCCAGCAGCCAAGATGGGACTCTCCGTCAGTTCTTC. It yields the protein CASSQDGTLRQFF.

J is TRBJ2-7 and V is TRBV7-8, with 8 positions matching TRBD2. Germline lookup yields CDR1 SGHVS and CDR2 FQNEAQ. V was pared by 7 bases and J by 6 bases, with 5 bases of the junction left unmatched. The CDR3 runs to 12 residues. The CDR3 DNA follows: TGTGCCAGCAACCCGGGAGGGAGCGAGCAGTACTTC. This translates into CASNPGGSEQYF.

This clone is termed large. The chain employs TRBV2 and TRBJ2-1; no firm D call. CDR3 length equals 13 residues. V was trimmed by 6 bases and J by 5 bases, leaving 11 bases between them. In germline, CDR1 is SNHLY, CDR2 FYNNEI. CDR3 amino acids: CASRWAPDNEQFF. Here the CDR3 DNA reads TGTGCCAGCAGGTGGGCCCCGGACAATGAGCAGTTCTTC.

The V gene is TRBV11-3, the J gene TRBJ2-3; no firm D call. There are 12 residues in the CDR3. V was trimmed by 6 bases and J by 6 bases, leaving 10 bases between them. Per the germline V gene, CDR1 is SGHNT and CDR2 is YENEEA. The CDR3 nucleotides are TGTGCCAGCAGTTCTACCCGTGATACGCAGTATTTT. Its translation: CASSSTRDTQYF.

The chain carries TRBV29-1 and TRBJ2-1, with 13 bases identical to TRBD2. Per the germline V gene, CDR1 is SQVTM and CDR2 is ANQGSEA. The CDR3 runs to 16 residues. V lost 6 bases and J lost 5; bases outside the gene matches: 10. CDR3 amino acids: CSVRTSGSLVHNEQFF. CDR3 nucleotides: TGCAGCGTACGGACTAGCGGGAGTCTGGTCCACAATGAGCAGTTCTTC.

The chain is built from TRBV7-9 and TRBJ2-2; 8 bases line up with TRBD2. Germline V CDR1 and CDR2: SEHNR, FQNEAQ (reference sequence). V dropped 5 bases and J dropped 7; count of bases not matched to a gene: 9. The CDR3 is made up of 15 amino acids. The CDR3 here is CASSQRTSWIGELFF. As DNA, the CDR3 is TGTGCCAGCAGCCAAAGGACTAGCTGGATCGGGGAGCTGTTTTTT. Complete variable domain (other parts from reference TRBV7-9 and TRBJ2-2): DTGVSQNPRHKITKRGQNVTFRCDPISEHNRLYWYRQTLGQGPEFLTYFQNEAQLEKSRLLSDRFSAERPKGSFSTLEIQRTEQGDSAMYLCASSQRTSWIGELFFGEGSRLTVL.

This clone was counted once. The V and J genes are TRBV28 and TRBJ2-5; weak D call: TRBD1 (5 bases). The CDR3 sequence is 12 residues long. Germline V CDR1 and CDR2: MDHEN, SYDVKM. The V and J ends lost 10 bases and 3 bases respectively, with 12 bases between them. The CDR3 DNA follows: TGTGCCACCAGAGACAGTAAAGAGACCCAGTACTTC. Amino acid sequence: CATRDSKETQYF.

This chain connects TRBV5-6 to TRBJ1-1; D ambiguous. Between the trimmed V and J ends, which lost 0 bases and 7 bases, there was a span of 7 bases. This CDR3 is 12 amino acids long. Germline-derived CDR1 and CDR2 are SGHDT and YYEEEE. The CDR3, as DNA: TGTGCCAGCAGCTTGGAGAATTATGAAGCTTTCTTT. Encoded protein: CASSLENYEAFF.

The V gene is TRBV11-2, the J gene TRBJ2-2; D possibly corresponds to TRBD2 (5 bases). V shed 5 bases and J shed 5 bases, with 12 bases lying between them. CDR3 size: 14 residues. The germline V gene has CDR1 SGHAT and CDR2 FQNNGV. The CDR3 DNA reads TGTGCCAGCAGCCCCCCCCGGGGTACCGGGGAGCTGTTTTTT. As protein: CASSPPRGTGELFF.

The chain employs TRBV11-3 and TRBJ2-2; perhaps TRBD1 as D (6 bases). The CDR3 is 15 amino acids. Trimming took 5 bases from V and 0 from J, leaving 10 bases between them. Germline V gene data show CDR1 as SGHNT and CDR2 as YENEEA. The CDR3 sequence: CASSRGQTNTGELFF. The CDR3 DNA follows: TGTGCCAGCAGCCGCGGACAGACGAACACCGGGGAGCTGTTTTTT.